This T cell receptor (beta chain) was retrieved from a study of blood T cell repertoires in COVID-19. This CDR3 spans 15 amino acids. The trim removed 4 bases at V and 4 bases at J, leaving 7 bases unmatched. Germline V gives CDR1 ENHRY, CDR2 SYGVKD. Clones were sequenced by immunoSEQ multiplex PCR, and TCRdb holds only the in-frame ones, with some missing. The table includes 80,000 to 95,000 clones, approximately 81% detected once. This sequence joins TRBV10-3 and TRBJ1-5, with TRBD1 matching 7 bases. Sample: peripheral blood. This TCR derives from a woman in her 70s with acute or convalescent COVID-19. The CDR3 sequence: CAISAGTESNQPQHF. The CDR3 DNA reads as TGTGCCATCAGTGCCGGGACAGAAAGTAATCAGCCCCAGCATTTT.